One sample yielded the 26 T cell receptor beta chains listed below, sequenced in a study of T cells in Graves' hyperthyroidism and ophthalmopathy. There were TCR beta CDR3 regions amplified from RNA transcripts. The TCR CDR3 first-round RT-PCR relied on the HTBI primer set. Each CDR3 protein is one row after TCRdb ran MiXCR on the multiplex PCR reads. The sample has about 580,000 distinct CDR3 sequences; about 45% are singletons. Material for sequencing was peripheral blood or thyroid tissue (not recorded which). The receptors originated from a woman under 30 with Graves' hyperthyroidism.

A single count supports this clonotype. The chain carries TRBV7-4 and TRBJ2-5; 13 bases match TRBD2. The CDR3 contains 15 residues. Germline V CDR1 and CDR2: SGHVT, SQSDAQ. With V trimmed by 6 bases and J by 5 bases, 6 bases remained unmatched. The CDR3 here is CASRLAGGPRETQYF. As DNA, the CDR3 is TGTGCCAGCAGACTAGCGGGAGGGCCCCGGGAGACCCAGTACTTC. Combining the CDR3 with reference TRBV7-4 and TRBJ2-5 gives the whole variable domain GAGVSQSPRYKVAKRGRDVALRCDSISGHVTLYWYRQTLGQGSEVLTYSQSDAQRDKSGRPSGRFSAERPERSVSTLKIQRTEQGDSAVYLCASRLAGGPRETQYFGPGTRLLVL.

This clonotype has ten or more counts. This chain connects TRBV5-1 to TRBJ1-1; D is ambiguous. V lost 1 base and J lost 4, with 11 bases in between. This CDR3 contains 14 residues. Germline V CDR1 and CDR2: SGHRS, YFSETQ. This CDR3 is CASSLYGFGTEAFF. DNA for the CDR3: TGCGCCAGCAGCTTGTACGGATTTGGCACTGAAGCTTTCTTT.

This clonotype was observed once. The chain employs TRBV7-9 and TRBJ1-2, with D uncertain. V dropped 2 bases and J dropped 8 bases, with 21 bases sitting between them. The CDR3 extends over 16 amino acids. The germline V gene encodes CDR1 SEHNR and CDR2 FQNEAQ (reference sequence). The CDR3 loop is CASSLSAREPLLGYTF. The CDR3 DNA sequence: TGTGCCAGCAGCTTATCCGCCCGGGAGCCATTGTTGGGCTACACCTTC.

This chain links TRBV7-9 with TRBJ2-5; 9 bases line up with TRBD1. Germline trimming cut 6 bases from V and 10 bases from J; bases unmatched to any gene: 6. In germline, CDR1 is SEHNR, CDR2 FQNEAQ (reference sequence). There are 12 residues in the CDR3. CDR3 in DNA: TGTGCCAGCAGTTCCACAGGGGGCAACCAGTACTTC. It encodes CASSSTGGNQYF.

Here the CDR3 DNA reads TGTGCCACCAGTCCTGCCCTAGCGGCCTCCTACAATGAGCAGTTCTTC. This codes for CATSPALAASYNEQFF. The chain uses TRBV24-1 and TRBJ2-1; 7 bases line up with TRBD2. Germline values: CDR1 KGHDR, CDR2 SFDVKD. The length of the CDR3 is 16 residues. V was clipped by 6 bases and J by 0 bases; unmatched bases: 7.

This clonotype was observed at least ten times. The J gene is TRBJ1-1, the V gene TRBV6-6; 9 bases map to TRBD1. This CDR3 has 13 residues. The V gene's germline CDR1 is MNHNY and CDR2 SVGAGI (reference sequence). The trim removed 5 bases at V and 3 bases at J, leaving 1 base unmatched. The CDR3: CASSGDRDTEAFF. The CDR3 nucleotides are TGTGCCAGCAGTGGGGACAGGGACACTGAAGCTTTCTTT.

In its sample, this clonotype was seen many times. The rearrangement links TRBV7-2 to TRBJ2-7, with 10 nucleotides matching TRBD1. This CDR3 contains 13 residues. V lost 5 bases to trimming and J lost 7 bases; unmatched junction nucleotides: 5. Per germline, CDR1 SGHTA and CDR2 FQGNSA. The CDR3 nucleotides read TGTGCCAGCAGCCGGGACAGGGGTAGGGAGCAGTACTTC. Amino acids: CASSRDRGREQYF.

This clonotype was seen at least ten times. V usage is TRBV7-7 and J usage is TRBJ2-7; possible D gene TRBD1, 6 bases. The V end lost 5 bases, the J end lost 1 base, and 12 bases lay between the germline ends. CDR3 length: 14 residues. Germline values: CDR1 SSHAT, CDR2 FNYEAQ (reference sequence). CDR3 DNA sequence: TGTGCCAGCAGCCCAGGACAGAATTCCTACGAGCAGTACTTC. As protein: CASSPGQNSYEQYF.

A note on this clonotype: It is likely a read error, because the conserved phenylalanine at the end of the CDR3 is missing. The chain couples TRBV20-1 to TRBJ2-6; tentative D call: TRBD2 (5 bases). The CDR3 covers 14 residues. V lost 3 bases and J 2 bases, leaving 8 bases between the germline ends. CDR1 is DFQATT and CDR2 is SNEGSKA in the germline V gene (reference sequence). The CDR3, as DNA: TGCAGTGCTAGCGGGGATACTGGGGCCAACGTCCTGACTCCA. This translates into CSASGDTGANVLTP.

This clonotype was seen a single time. A much larger clone is a single base away; this may be a read error. This rearrangement joins TRBV11-2 to TRBJ2-7, with 7 bases identical to TRBD2. V shed 6 bases and J 5 bases; nucleotides not matched to a gene: 13. This CDR3 has 15 residues. Germline-derived CDR1 and CDR2 are SGHAT and FQNNGV. The CDR3 loop is CASSLLVGGPNEQYF. As DNA, the CDR3 is TGTGCCAGCAGTCTTCTAGTGGGAGGGCCCAACGAGCAGTACTTC.

Note on this clonotype: One end of the junction does not line up with germline, which may come from a read error. The CDR3 here is CSAGEGAGRSYNEQFF. The CDR3 bases are TGCAGTGCTGGAGAGGGAGCGGGAAGGTCCTACAATGAGCAGTTCTTC. The chain couples TRBV20-1 to TRBJ2-1; TRBD2 aligns across 7 bases. The CDR3 is 16 residues long. Germline assignment: CDR1 DFQATT and CDR2 SNEGSKA (reference sequence).

This clonotype was found many times. The rearrangement joins TRBV7-9 to TRBJ1-2; 8 positions agree with TRBD1. Germline V gene lookup returns CDR1 SEHNR and CDR2 FQNEAQ (reference sequence). V lost 1 base, J lost 0 bases, and 1 base stayed unmatched. This CDR3 is built from 15 residues. As DNA, the CDR3 is TGTGCCAGCAGCTTAGTGACAGGGGCTAACTATGGCTACACCTTC. Translated, it gives CASSLVTGANYGYTF.

This clonotype was detected many times. The chain couples TRBV5-4 to TRBJ1-2, with D perhaps TRBD1 (5 bases). This CDR3 region has 13 residues. In germline, CDR1 is SGHNT, CDR2 YYREEE (reference sequence). With 4 bases removed from V and 3 bases from J, the gap between germline ends came to 10 bases. CDR3 in DNA: TGTGCCAGCAGCCCGACAGAGTACTATGGCTACACCTTC. It translates to CASSPTEYYGYTF.

V gene TRBV4-2 combines with J gene TRBJ2-5; D remains ambiguous. V lost 10 bases, J lost 5 bases, and 14 bases lay in between. CDR1 and CDR2 (germline): LGHNA, YNFKEQ. The CDR3 loop spans 12 amino acids. This chain's CDR3 is CAIGRLVETQYF. The CDR3 DNA reads as TGTGCCATCGGTAGGCTAGTTGAGACCCAGTACTTC.

This clonotype has ten or more counts. The gene calls are TRBV12-3 or TRBV12-4 and TRBJ1-1; a possible D gene is TRBD1 (6 bases). The CDR3 totals 16 residues. V dropped 6 bases and J dropped 4 bases, with 21 bases sitting between them. DNA for the CDR3: TGTGCCAGCAGGGGAAACGTACAGGGATGGGGCACTGAAGCTTTCTTT. This encodes CASRGNVQGWGTEAFF.

The chain couples TRBV12-3 or TRBV12-4 to TRBJ2-7; D possibly uses TRBD1 or TRBD2 (6 bases each). This CDR3 has 14 amino acids. The ends were cut back, 10 bases at V and 6 bases at J, with 22 bases in the middle. In DNA form, the CDR3 reads TGTGCCACTTCGCGGAGGCCCGGGGGCTTCGAGCAGTACTTC. Translating it yields CATSRRPGGFEQYF.

Comment on this clonotype: A much larger clone differs by one base, so this may be a read error. This chain links TRBV7-2 with TRBJ2-2; D gene unclear. The germline V and J ends were trimmed by 2 bases and 3 bases, with 7 bases remaining between them. This CDR3 is built from 14 residues. Germline loops: CDR1 SGHTA, CDR2 FQGNSA. The CDR3 loop is CASSLTQYTGELFF. The DNA of the CDR3 is TGTGCCAGCAGCTTAACCCAGTACACCGGGGAGCTGTTTTTT.

The rearrangement uses TRBV20-1 and TRBJ1-1, with D tentatively TRBD1 (5 bases). Germline CDR1 is DFQATT and CDR2 is SNEGSKA (reference sequence). V gave up 0 bases and J gave up 6 bases, with 8 bases separating them. The length of the CDR3 is 12 residues. The CDR3 is CSARDRGSEAFF. As DNA, the CDR3 is TGCAGTGCTAGAGATCGGGGGTCTGAAGCTTTCTTT.

There are many counts of this clonotype. V usage is TRBV2 and J usage is TRBJ2-5; D remains unclear. Deletions cut 7 bases from V and 5 bases from J, with 14 bases between. The CDR3 extends over 13 amino acids. Germline-derived CDR1 and CDR2 are SNHLY and FYNNEI. CDR3 sequence reads: CASIGPSHETQYF. CDR3 coding DNA: TGTGCCAGCATAGGTCCTAGTCATGAGACCCAGTACTTC.

This clonotype was detected ten times or more. A read error may account for a junction end that differs from germline. This sequence joins TRBV5-1 and TRBJ1-1; D is possibly TRBD1 (5 bases). Germline V gene sequence: CDR1 SGHRS, CDR2 YFSETQ. The CDR3 runs 13 residues. The chain's CDR3 is CASSSQGRTEAFF. CDR3 DNA: TGTGCCAGCAGCTCCCAGGGACGAACTGAAGCTTTCTTT.

The sample holds many counts of this clonotype. The rearrangement links TRBV7-2 to TRBJ1-1, with a possible D match to TRBD1 (5 bases). Germline CDR1 SGHTA, CDR2 FQGNSA. The CDR3 runs to 15 residues. With 5 bases removed from V and 3 bases from J, the gap between germline ends came to 16 bases. In DNA form, the CDR3 reads TGTGCCAGCAGCCCCGGGGCGGGTACGGACACTGAAGCTTTCTTT. This translates into CASSPGAGTDTEAFF.

The chain combines TRBV7-6 with TRBJ2-7; 9 positions match TRBD2. This CDR3 has 14 residues. J was trimmed by 7 bases and V by 3 bases; bases with no gene match: 7. Germline lookup yields CDR1 SGHVS and CDR2 FNYEAQ. DNA for the CDR3: TGTGCCAGCAGCTTGAGTAGCGGGAGAGGGGAGCAGTACTTC. Translating gives CASSLSSGRGEQYF.

This chain joins TRBV7-2 and TRBJ2-7, with 10 bases identical to TRBD2. The CDR3 runs 16 residues. From germline, CDR1 is SGHTA and CDR2 FQGNSA. The V gene end was trimmed by 6 bases and the J gene end by 6 bases; junction bases not matched to a gene: 14. CDR3 sequence: CASRKGLAGATGEQYF. As DNA, the CDR3 is TGTGCCAGCAGAAAGGGTCTAGCGGGAGCCACAGGCGAGCAGTACTTC.

The genes are TRBV20-1 and TRBJ1-2, with D maybe TRBD1 (6 bases). The V gene lost 0 bases and the J gene lost 4 bases, with 15 bases spanning the gap. There are 15 residues in the CDR3. Germline V gene lookup returns CDR1 DFQATT and CDR2 SNEGSKA (reference sequence). CDR3 sequence reads: CSARDNRANTYGYTF. CDR3 sequence (DNA): TGCAGTGCTAGAGATAACAGGGCCAACACCTATGGCTACACCTTC.

There are many counts of this clonotype. This chain connects TRBV7-9 to TRBJ2-7; TRBD2 aligns across 11 bases. The length of the CDR3 is 17 residues. V lost 5 bases to trimming and J lost 5 bases; unmatched junction nucleotides: 14. The germline V gene encodes CDR1 SEHNR and CDR2 FQNEAQ (reference sequence). The CDR3 DNA follows: TGTGCCAGCAGCCGAAAGCCGGGGACTAGCGGCGGAAACGAGCAGTACTTC. This gives the protein CASSRKPGTSGGNEQYF.

CDR3 residues: CASSITTWDNEQFF. The DNA for the CDR3 is TGTGCCAGCAGCATCACCACCTGGGACAATGAGCAGTTCTTC. The genes are TRBV9 and TRBJ2-7, with unresolved D. The J call may be faulty, since TRBJ2-1 better matches the DNA end. The CDR3 runs to 14 residues. Germline V gene lookup returns CDR1 SGDLS and CDR2 YYNGEE.